This note documents a single T cell receptor (beta chain) sequence. As yet, its antigen is unknown. The data were taken from a study of shared clonotypes between healthy human individuals. Overall study: Researchers assigned three CD4 naive, three CD4 memory, two CD8 naive and one CD8 memory plate to each donor.

Donors were healthy HIV-negative adults without recent acute infections or vaccinations. Sequencing was performed with immunoSEQ multiplex PCR; in TCRdb, only in-frame clones are kept and a portion is missing. The data contain about 1 million clones, about three quarters of them singletons. Study-wide points: Four donors held approximately 4.6% of naive CD4 clonotypes in common. Compared with memory subsets, naive subsets generally had larger estimated richness.

The receptor was derived from a man between 18 and 35 years old in good health. The material sequenced was memory CD4+ T cells sorted from blood. Described subset: CD45RA-negative fraction.

In DNA form, the CDR3 reads TGTGCCAGCAGGAGGGACAGGGGGAACTCGAACACTGAAGCTTTCTTT. This gives the protein CASRRDRGNSNTEAFF. The V call is TRBV5-6, the J call TRBJ1-1; 11 bases are a match to TRBD1. The CDR3 is 16 residues long. V gave up 5 bases and J gave up 1 base; unmatched junction bases: 7. The germline V gene has CDR1 SGHDT and CDR2 YYEEEE. Together with reference TRBV5-6 and TRBJ1-1, the CDR3 gives the full variable domain: DAGVTQSPTHLIKTRGQQVTLRCSPKSGHDTVSWYQQALGQGPQFIFQYYEEEERQRGNFPDRFSGHQFPNYSSELNVNALLLGDSALYLCASRRDRGNSNTEAFFGQGTRLTVV.